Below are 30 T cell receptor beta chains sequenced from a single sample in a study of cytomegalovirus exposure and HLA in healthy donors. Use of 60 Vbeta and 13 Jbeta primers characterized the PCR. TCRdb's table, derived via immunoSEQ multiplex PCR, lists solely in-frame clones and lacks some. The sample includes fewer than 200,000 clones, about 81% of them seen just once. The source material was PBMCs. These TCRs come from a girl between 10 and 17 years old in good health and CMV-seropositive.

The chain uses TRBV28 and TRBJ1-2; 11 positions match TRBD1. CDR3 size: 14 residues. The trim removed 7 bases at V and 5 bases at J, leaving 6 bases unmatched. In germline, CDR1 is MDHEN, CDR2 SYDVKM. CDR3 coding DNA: TGTGCCAGCACTCCGGGACAGGGGGTTTATGGCTACACCTTC. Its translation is CASTPGQGVYGYTF.

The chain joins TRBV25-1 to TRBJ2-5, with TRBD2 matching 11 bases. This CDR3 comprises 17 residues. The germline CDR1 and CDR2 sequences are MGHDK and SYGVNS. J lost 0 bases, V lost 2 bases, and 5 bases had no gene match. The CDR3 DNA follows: TGTGCCAGCAGTGAAACCGCTAGCGGGGGGCACCAAGAGACCCAGTACTTC. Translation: CASSETASGGHQETQYF.

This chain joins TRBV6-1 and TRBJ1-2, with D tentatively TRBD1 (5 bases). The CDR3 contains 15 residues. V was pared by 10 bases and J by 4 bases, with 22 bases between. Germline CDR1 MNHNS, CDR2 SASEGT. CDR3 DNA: TGTGCCACCCACATGGGGAGGGGCACTAGCTATGGCTACACCTTC. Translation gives CATHMGRGTSYGYTF.

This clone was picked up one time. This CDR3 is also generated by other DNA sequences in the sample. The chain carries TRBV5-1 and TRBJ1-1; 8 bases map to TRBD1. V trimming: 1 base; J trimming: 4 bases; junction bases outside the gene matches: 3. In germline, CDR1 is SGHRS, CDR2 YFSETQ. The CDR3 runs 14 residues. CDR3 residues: CASSLQGAGTEAFF. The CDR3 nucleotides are TGCGCCAGCAGCTTGCAGGGGGCGGGCACTGAAGCTTTCTTT. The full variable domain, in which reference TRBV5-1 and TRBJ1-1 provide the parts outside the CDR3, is KAGVTQTPRYLIKTRGQQVTLSCSPISGHRSVSWYQQTPGQGLQFLFEYFSETQRNKGNFPGRFSGRQFSNSRSEMNVSTLELGDSALYLCASSLQGAGTEAFFGQGTRLTVV.

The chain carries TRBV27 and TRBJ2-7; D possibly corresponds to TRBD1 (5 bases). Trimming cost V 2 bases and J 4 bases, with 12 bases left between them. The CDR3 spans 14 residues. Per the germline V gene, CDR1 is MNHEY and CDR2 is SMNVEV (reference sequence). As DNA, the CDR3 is TGTGCCAGCAGTTTACAAACAGGCCCTTACGAGCAGTACTTC. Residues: CASSLQTGPYEQYF.

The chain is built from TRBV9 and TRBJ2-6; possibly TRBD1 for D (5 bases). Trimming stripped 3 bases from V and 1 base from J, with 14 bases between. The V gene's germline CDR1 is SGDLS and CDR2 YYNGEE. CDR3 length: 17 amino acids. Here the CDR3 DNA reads TGTGCCAGCAGCGCACTTATCCCAGGGTCTGGGGCCAACGTCCTGACTTTC. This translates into CASSALIPGSGANVLTF.

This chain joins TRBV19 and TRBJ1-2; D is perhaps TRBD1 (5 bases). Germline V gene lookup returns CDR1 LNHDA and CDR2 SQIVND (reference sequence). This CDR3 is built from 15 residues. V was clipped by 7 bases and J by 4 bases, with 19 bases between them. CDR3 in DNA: TGTGCCAGTACAGAGACAGCTTACAGGCCCTATGGCTACACCTTC. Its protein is CASTETAYRPYGYTF.

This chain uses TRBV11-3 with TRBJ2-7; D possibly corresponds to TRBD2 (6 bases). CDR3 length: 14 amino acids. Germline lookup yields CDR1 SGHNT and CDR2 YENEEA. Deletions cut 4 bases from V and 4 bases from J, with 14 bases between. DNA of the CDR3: TGTGCCAGCAGCTCGGAGGGGACCACTTACGAGCAGTACTTC. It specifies CASSSEGTTYEQYF.

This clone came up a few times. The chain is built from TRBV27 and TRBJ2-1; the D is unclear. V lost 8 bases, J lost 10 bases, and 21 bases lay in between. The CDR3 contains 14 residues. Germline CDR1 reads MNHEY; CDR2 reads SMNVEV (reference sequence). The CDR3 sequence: CASPQLVHYTEQFF. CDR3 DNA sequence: TGTGCCAGCCCGCAGTTAGTTCACTACACAGAGCAGTTCTTC.

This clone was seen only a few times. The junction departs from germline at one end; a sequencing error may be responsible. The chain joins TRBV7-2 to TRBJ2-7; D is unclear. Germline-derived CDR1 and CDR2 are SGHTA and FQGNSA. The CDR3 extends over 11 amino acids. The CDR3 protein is CASSSRSIPIF. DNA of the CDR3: TGTGCCAGCAGCTCCCGCAGTATACCGATCTTC.

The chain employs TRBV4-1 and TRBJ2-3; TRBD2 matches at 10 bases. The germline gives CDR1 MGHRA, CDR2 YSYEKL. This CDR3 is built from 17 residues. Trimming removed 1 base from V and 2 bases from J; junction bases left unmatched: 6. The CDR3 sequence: CASSQGELAGVTDTQYF. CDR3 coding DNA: TGCGCCAGCAGCCAAGGGGAGCTAGCGGGGGTCACAGATACGCAGTATTTT.

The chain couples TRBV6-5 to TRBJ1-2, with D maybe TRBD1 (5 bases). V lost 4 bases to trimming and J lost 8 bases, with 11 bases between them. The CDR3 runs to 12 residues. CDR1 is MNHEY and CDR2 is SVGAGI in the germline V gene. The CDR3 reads CASSSSGLGYTF. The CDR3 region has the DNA TGTGCCAGCAGTTCTTCAGGGTTAGGCTACACCTTC.

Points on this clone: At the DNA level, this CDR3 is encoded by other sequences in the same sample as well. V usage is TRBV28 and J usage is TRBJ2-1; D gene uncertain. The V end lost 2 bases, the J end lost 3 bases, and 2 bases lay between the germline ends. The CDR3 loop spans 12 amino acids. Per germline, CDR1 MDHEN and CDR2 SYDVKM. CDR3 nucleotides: TGTGCCAGCAGTTTACTCTACAATGAGCAGTTCTTC. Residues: CASSLLYNEQFF.

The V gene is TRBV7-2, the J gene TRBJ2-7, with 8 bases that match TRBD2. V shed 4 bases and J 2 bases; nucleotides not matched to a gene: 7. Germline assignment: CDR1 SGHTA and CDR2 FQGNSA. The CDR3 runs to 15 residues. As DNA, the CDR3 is TGTGCCAGCAGCTCCCGAGGGGGACTAGCCTACGAGCAGTACTTC. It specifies CASSSRGGLAYEQYF.

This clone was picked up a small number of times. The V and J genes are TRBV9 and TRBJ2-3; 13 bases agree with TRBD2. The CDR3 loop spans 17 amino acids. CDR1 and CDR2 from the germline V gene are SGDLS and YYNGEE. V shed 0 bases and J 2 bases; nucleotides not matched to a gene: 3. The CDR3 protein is CASSVEGTSGNTDTQYF. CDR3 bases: TGTGCCAGCAGCGTAGAAGGGACTAGCGGGAACACAGATACGCAGTATTTT.

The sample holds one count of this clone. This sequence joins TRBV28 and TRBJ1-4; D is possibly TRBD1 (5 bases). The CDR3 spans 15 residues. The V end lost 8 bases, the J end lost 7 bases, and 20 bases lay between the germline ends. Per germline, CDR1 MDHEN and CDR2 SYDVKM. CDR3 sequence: CASEGQRPGIEKLFF. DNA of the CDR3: TGTGCCAGCGAAGGACAAAGGCCAGGGATTGAAAAACTGTTTTTT.

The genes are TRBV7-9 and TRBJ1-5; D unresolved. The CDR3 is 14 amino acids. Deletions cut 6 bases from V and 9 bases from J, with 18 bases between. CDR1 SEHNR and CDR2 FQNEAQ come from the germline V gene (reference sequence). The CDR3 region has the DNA TGTGCCAGCAGTCTCGGCAGCGAGATCGCGCCCCAGCATTTT. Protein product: CASSLGSEIAPQHF. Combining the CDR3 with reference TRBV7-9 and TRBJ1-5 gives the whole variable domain DTGVSQNPRHKITKRGQNVTFRCDPISEHNRLYWYRQTLGQGPEFLTYFQNEAQLEKSRLLSDRFSAERPKGSFSTLEIQRTEQGDSAMYLCASSLGSEIAPQHFGDGTRLSIL.

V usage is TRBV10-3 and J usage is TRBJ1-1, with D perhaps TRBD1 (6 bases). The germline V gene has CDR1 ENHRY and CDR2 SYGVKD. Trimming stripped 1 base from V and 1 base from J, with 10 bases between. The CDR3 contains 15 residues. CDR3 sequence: CAISEWGGQNTEAFF. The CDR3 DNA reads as TGTGCCATCAGTGAGTGGGGGGGACAGAACACTGAAGCTTTCTTT.

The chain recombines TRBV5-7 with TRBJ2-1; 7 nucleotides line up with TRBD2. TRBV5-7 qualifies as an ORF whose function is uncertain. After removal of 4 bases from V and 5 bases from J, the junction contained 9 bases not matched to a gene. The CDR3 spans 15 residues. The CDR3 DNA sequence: TGTGCCAGCAGCCCGAGAGCGGGGACGAACAATGAGCAGTTCTTC. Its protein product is CASSPRAGTNNEQFF.

The CDR3 loop is CASSALGASLKNEQFF. Here the CDR3 DNA reads TGTGCCAGCAGTGCTCTGGGCGCCTCTTTAAAGAATGAGCAGTTCTTC. This chain joins TRBV6-1 and TRBJ2-1, with D unresolved. This CDR3 region has 16 residues. CDR1 MNHNS and CDR2 SASEGT come from the germline V gene. Trimming pared 4 bases from V and 7 bases from J, leaving 20 bases between.

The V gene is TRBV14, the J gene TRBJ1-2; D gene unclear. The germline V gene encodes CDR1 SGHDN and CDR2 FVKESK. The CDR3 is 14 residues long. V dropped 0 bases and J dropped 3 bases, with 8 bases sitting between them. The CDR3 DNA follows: TGTGCCAGCAGCCAAGACTACCAGGACTATGGCTACACCTTC. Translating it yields CASSQDYQDYGYTF.

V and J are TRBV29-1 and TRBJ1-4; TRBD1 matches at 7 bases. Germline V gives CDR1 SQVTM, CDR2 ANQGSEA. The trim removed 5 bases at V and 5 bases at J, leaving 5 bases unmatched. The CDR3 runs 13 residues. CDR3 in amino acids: CSVIQGPNEKLFF. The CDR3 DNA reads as TGCAGCGTTATACAGGGGCCGAATGAAAAACTGTTTTTT.

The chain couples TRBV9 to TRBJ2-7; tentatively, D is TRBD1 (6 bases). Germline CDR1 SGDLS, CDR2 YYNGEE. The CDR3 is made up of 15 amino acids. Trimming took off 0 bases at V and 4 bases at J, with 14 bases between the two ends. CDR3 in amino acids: CASSVEAGARYEQYF. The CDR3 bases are TGTGCCAGCAGCGTAGAGGCAGGGGCCAGGTACGAGCAGTACTTC.

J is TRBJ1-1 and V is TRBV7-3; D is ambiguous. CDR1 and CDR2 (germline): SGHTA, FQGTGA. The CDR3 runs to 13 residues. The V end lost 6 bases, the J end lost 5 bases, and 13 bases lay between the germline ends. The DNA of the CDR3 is TGTGCCAGCAGTTCCCCCTACCTGACTGAAGCTTTCTTT. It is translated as CASSSPYLTEAFF.

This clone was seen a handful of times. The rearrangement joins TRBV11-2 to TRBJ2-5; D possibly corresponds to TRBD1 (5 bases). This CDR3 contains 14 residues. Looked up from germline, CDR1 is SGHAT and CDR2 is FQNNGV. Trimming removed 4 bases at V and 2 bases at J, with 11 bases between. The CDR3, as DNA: TGTGCCAGCAGCTCATACGACAGTCAAGAGACCCAGTACTTC. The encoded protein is CASSSYDSQETQYF.

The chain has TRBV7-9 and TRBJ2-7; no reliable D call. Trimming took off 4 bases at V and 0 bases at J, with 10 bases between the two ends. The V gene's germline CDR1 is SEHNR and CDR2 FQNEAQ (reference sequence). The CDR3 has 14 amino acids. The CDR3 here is CASSSSSSSYEQYF. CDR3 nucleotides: TGTGCCAGCAGCTCCAGTTCAAGCTCCTACGAGCAGTACTTC.

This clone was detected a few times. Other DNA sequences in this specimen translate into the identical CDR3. The CDR3 sequence is CASSLQGNEQFF. CDR3 sequence (DNA): TGTGCCAGCAGCTTGCAGGGGAATGAGCAGTTCTTC. This chain joins TRBV7-2 and TRBJ2-1; possible D gene TRBD1, 6 bases. The germline CDR1 and CDR2 sequences are SGHTA and FQGNSA. Trimming took 3 bases from V and 7 from J, leaving 7 bases between them. This CDR3 is 12 amino acids long.

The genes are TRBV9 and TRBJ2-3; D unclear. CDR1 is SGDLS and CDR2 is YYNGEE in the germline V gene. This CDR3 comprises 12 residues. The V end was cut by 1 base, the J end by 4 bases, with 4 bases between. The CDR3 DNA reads TGTGCCAGCAGCGTACAGGCAGATACGCAGTATTTT. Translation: CASSVQADTQYF.

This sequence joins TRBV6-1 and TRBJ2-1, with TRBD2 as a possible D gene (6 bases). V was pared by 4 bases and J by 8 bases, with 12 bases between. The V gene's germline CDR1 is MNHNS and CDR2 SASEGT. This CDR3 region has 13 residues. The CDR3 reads CASSAVWGDEQFF. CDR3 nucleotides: TGTGCCAGCAGTGCCGTGTGGGGGGATGAGCAGTTCTTC.

The CDR3 spells CSVGGGVLETQYF. The CDR3 DNA reads as TGCAGCGTTGGCGGGGGAGTTTTAGAGACCCAGTACTTC. The J gene is TRBJ2-5, the V gene TRBV29-1; 7 bases line up with TRBD2. The CDR3 has 13 amino acids. The V gene's germline CDR1 is SQVTM and CDR2 ANQGSEA. V shed 4 bases, J shed 4 bases, and the junction held 6 bases outside the gene matches.